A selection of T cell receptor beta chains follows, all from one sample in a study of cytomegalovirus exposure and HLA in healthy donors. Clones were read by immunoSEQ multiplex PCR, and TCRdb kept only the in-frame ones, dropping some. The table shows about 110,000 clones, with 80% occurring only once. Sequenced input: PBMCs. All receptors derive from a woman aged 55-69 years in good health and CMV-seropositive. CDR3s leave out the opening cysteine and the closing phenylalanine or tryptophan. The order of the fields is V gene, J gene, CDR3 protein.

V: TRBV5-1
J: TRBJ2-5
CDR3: ASSFEKMETQY

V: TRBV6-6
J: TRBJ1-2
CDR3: ASSTENGTPA

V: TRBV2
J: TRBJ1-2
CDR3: ASSDKSKSGYT

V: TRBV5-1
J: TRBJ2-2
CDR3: ASSLNSRNTGELF

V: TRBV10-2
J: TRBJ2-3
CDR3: ASSEDWSSTDTQY

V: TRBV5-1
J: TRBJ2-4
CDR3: ASSPRFPSGIKNIQY

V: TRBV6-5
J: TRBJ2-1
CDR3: ASSYSSYSYNEQF

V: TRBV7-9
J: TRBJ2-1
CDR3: SSSPSGTLGYNEQF

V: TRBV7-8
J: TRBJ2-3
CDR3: ASSFAEQQGIPITDTQY

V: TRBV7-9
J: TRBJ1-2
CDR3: ASSLVPGYSPEAGYT

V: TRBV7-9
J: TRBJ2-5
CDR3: ASTPGTGEETQY

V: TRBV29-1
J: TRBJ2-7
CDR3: SVEEGLSYEQY

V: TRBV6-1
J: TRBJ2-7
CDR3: ASSEADRPTYEQY

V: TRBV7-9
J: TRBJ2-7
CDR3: ASSLGRNTYEQY

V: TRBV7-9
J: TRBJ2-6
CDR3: SSSPRRRDLLFGANVLT

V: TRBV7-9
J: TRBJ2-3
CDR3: ASGTTGGGFTDTQY

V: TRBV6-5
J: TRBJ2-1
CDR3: ASSPHRTGGLF

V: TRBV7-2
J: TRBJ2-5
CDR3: ASSLIGGGVRETQY

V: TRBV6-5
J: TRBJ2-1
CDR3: ASSPGGRHNEQF

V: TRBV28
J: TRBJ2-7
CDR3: ASSLSGPYEQY

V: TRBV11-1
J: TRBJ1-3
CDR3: ASSLADISGNTIY

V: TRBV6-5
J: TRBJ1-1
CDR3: ASIIQGVGTEAF

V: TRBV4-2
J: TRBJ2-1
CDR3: ASSQDWGGSGDEQF

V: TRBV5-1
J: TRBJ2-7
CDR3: ASSFAGAYEQY

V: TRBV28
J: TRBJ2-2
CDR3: ASGQYGTGELF

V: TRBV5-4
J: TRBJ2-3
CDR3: ASSLDGRGTDTQY

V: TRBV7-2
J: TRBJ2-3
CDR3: ASSSREPDTQY

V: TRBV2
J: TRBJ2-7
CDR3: ASSEQLAGLHEQY

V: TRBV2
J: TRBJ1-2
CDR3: ASTGDSPYGYT

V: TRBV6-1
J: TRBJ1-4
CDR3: ASSEAPGTGVEKLF

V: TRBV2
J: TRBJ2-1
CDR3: ASSETRTGATHNEQF

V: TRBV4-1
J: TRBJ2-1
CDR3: ASSQSGISYNEQF

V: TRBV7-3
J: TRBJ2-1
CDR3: ASSLNGGGANEQF

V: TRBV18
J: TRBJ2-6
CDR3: ASSPGTGSGANVLT

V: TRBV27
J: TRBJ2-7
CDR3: ASLRLASGSYEQY

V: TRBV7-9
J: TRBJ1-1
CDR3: ASSLGLGTAITEAF

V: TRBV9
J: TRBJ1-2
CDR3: ASSVAHSHDYGYT

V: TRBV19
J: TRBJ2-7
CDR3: ASSDGPSGSVDEQY